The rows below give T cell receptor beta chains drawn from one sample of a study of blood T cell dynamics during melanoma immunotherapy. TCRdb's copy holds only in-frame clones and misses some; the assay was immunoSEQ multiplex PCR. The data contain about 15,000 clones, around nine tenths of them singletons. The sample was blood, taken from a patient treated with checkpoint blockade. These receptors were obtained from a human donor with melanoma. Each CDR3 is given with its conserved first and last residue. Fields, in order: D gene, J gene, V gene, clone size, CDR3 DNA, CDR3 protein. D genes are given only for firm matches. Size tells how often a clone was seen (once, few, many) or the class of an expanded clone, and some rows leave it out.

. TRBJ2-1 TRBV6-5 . TGTGCCAGCAGTTACGAGGGGTACAATGAGCAGTTCTTC CASSYEGYNEQFF
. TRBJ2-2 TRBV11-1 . TGTGCCAGCAGCTTAGACGTAGGCTCCCTCACCGGGGAGCTGTTTTTT CASSLDVGSLTGELFF
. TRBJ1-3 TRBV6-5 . TGTGCCAGCTCTGGGCAGGGGTCCGGAAACACCATATATTTT CASSGQGSGNTIYF
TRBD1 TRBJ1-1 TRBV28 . TGTGCCAGCAGTTCAACCGGGACAGGGGTTACTGAAGCTTTCTTT CASSSTGTGVTEAFF
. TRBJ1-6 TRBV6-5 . TGTGCCAGCAGCTCGGGCCCCCCTTCACCCCTCCACTTT CASSSGPPSPLHF
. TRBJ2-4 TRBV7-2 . TGTGCCAGCAGCTTAGCCGAAAACATTCAGTACTTC CASSLAENIQYF
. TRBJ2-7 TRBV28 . TGTGCCAGCAGTTTATGGGATATACCGGGACAAGACTACGAGCAGTACTTC CASSLWDIPGQDYEQYF
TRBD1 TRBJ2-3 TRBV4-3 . TGCGCCAGCAGCCAGGGACAGGGGGTCACAGATACGCAGTATTTT CASSQGQGVTDTQYF
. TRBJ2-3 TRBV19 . TGTGCCAGTAGTATCCAAGACCAATACACAGATACGCAGTATTTT CASSIQDQYTDTQYF
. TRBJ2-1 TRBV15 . TGTGCCACCAGCAGACGCGGACTCAGCTCCTACAATGAGCAGTTCTTC CATSRRGLSSYNEQFF
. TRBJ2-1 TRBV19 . TGTGCCAGTAGTGCCCAGATTTCATCTTACAATGAGCAGTTCTTC CASSAQISSYNEQFF
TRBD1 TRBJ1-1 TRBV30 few TGTGCCTGGAGTGTTTCTCAGGGGGCCACTGAAGCTTTCTTT CAWSVSQGATEAFF
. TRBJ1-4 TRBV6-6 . TGTGCCAGCAGTTACGTGAGTTCTGGGGAAAAACTGTTTTTT CASSYVSSGEKLFF
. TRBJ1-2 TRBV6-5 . TGTGCCAGCAGTTACTCTCGGGACACCCAATGGGGCTACACCTTC CASSYSRDTQWGYTF
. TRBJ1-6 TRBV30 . TGTGCCCTCCTCGGACAACTAACCTCACCCCTCCACTTT CALLGQLTSPLHF
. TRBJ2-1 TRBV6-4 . TGTGCCGCGTTCCCAGGGTTCCCGTTTAATGAGCAGTTCTTC CAAFPGFPFNEQFF
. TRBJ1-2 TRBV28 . TGTGCCAGCAGTTTCCGGGGAAGAGTCTATGGCTACACCTTC CASSFRGRVYGYTF
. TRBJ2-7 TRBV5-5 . TGTGCCAGCAGTCCGTATGGGGGGCAGTCCTACGAGCAGTACTTC CASSPYGGQSYEQYF
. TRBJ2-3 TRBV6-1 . TGTGCCAGCAGGGTGGGGATGGGCACAGATACGCAGTATTTT CASRVGMGTDTQYF
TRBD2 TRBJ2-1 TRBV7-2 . TGTGCCAGCAGCTTAGCGGGAGGGGTGTTCACCTACAATGAGCAGTTCTTC CASSLAGGVFTYNEQFF
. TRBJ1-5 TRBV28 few TGTGCCAGCACCCCGGGAGGAAGCAATCAGCCCCAGCATTTT CASTPGGSNQPQHF